The present entry profiles one T cell receptor beta chain with its context. Its antigen is unknown. The PCR had 60 Vbeta and 13 Jbeta primers. Method: immunoSEQ multiplex PCR; TCRdb's copy keeps in-frame clones and lacks some. The sample has about 120,000 clones, about 76% seen once. The record originates from a study of cytomegalovirus exposure and HLA in healthy donors. Study-wide context: Samples from HLA-typed donors yielded around 79 million unique TCRs in an early data release. Findings of the study overall: Most subjects had HLA-A and HLA-B alleles reportedly predicted accurately by TCR beta sequences. Whilst most TCR sequences proved rare, a subset of public TCRs occurred across many donors.

V was pared by 3 bases and J by 0 bases, with 18 bases between. This CDR3 has 18 residues. Germline V gene lookup returns CDR1 SEHNR and CDR2 FQNEAQ (reference sequence). Sequencing was carried out using PBMCs. The sequence was obtained from a man aged 25 to 40 in good health and CMV-seropositive. The chain has TRBV7-9 and TRBJ1-3, with a weak D call TRBD1 (5 bases). Here the CDR3 reads CASSLKLEGPNSGNTIYF. The CDR3 nucleotides are TGTGCCAGCAGCTTGAAATTGGAGGGGCCTAACTCTGGAAACACCATATATTTT.